The rows below give T cell receptor beta chains drawn from one sample of a study of shared clonotypes between healthy human individuals. Profiled with immunoSEQ multiplex PCR; TCRdb holds only in-frame clones, not every one. Of 2 million or so clones in the sample, 85% to 95% were seen once. The sample taken for sequencing was naive CD4+ T cells sorted from blood. These receptors were obtained from a man between 18 and 29 years old in good health. Both conserved end residues are part of each CDR3. A D gene is named only where the DNA matches it firmly. Some rows have no size entry. The others give once, few or many, or a class for an expanded clone.

V gene,D gene,CDR3 length,clone size,J gene,CDR3 protein,CDR3 DNA
TRBV11-2,TRBD1,16,-,TRBJ2-5,CASSSWGQGFQETQYF,TGTGCCAGCAGCTCATGGGGACAGGGGTTCCAAGAGACCCAGTACTTC
TRBV30,-,10,-,TRBJ1-2,CACDGAGYTF,TGTGCCTGCGATGGAGCTGGCTACACCTTC
TRBV2,TRBD1,16,-,TRBJ1-6,CASSEGTGPNNSPLHF,TGTGCCAGCAGTGAAGGGACAGGGCCGAATAATTCACCCCTCCACTTT
TRBV6-1,-,11,-,TRBJ1-1,CASSWGTGAFF,TGTGCCAGCAGCTGGGGCACTGGAGCTTTCTTT
TRBV19,-,13,once,TRBJ1-1,CASSLQGNTEAFF,TGTGCCAGTAGCCTACAGGGGAACACTGAAGCTTTCTTT
TRBV19,-,13,-,TRBJ1-1,CASTQGGNTEAFF,TGTGCCAGTACTCAGGGCGGGAACACTGAAGCTTTCTTT
TRBV19,-,16,-,TRBJ1-5,CASSIGEAGDNQPQHF,TGTGCCAGTAGTATCGGCGAGGCAGGGGACAATCAGCCCCAGCATTTT
TRBV28,-,12,-,TRBJ2-1,CASSSSDAEQFF,TGTGCCAGCAGTTCCTCCGATGCTGAGCAGTTCTTC
TRBV6-1,TRBD1,16,-,TRBJ1-2,CASSDPWGPTGDGYTF,TGTGCCAGCAGTGACCCCTGGGGGCCGACAGGGGATGGCTACACCTTC
TRBV9,TRBD1,14,-,TRBJ2-7,CASSVEGQDGKQYF,TGTGCCAGCAGCGTAGAGGGACAGGATGGAAAGCAGTACTTC
TRBV19,-,14,-,TRBJ2-5,CASSSASAQETQYF,TGTGCCAGTAGTTCCGCTAGCGCTCAAGAGACCCAGTACTTC
TRBV15,-,15,once,TRBJ1-5,CATSRDDRNNQPQHF,TGTGCCACCAGCAGAGATGACAGAAACAATCAGCCCCAGCATTTT
TRBV10-3,TRBD1,17,-,TRBJ1-4,CASSPGQGGVANEKLFF,TGTGCCAGTTCTCCGGGACAGGGAGGGGTTGCTAATGAAAAACTGTTTTTT
TRBV28,-,17,-,TRBJ2-1,CASSPLITQRFYNEQFF,TGTGCCAGCAGCCCCCTTATCACCCAGCGGTTCTACAATGAGCAGTTCTTC
TRBV6-1,-,13,-,TRBJ2-2,CASSASRAGELFF,TGTGCCAGCAGCGCTAGTAGGGCCGGGGAGCTGTTTTTT
TRBV27,-,14,-,TRBJ1-4,CASSFYGGNEKLFF,TGTGCCAGCAGTTTCTACGGAGGTAATGAAAAACTGTTTTTT
TRBV7-2,TRBD1,14,-,TRBJ1-5,CASSLGQGYQPQHF,TGTGCCAGCAGCCTCGGACAGGGCTATCAGCCCCAGCATTTT
TRBV5-6,-,12,-,TRBJ2-7,CASSLWGYEQYF,TGTGCCAGCAGCTTGTGGGGGTACGAGCAGTACTTC
TRBV29-1,TRBD2,16,-,TRBJ2-1,CSVGGTSGNTYNEQFF,TGCAGCGTTGGTGGGACTAGCGGAAATACCTACAATGAGCAGTTCTTC
TRBV5-1,TRBD1,18,-,TRBJ2-3,CASSLRGQSLSSTDTQYF,TGCGCCAGCAGCTTGAGGGGACAGAGCCTCTCTAGCACAGATACGCAGTATTTT
TRBV10-3,-,17,-,TRBJ2-6,CAISEFGGLPGANVLTF,TGTGCCATCAGTGAGTTCGGGGGCCTCCCTGGGGCCAACGTCCTGACTTTC
TRBV5-1,TRBD2,16,-,TRBJ2-3,CASSLELAASTDTQYF,TGCGCCAGCAGCTTGGAGCTAGCGGCTAGCACAGATACGCAGTATTTT
TRBV18,-,17,-,TRBJ1-3,CASSPTQTGGPGNTIYF,TGTGCCAGCTCACCAACGCAGACAGGTGGTCCTGGAAACACCATATATTTT
TRBV18,-,17,-,TRBJ2-7,CASSPPPDWIGGYEQYF,TGTGCCAGCTCACCACCGCCAGACTGGATTGGGGGCTACGAGCAGTACTTC
TRBV6-5,-,14,-,TRBJ1-1,CASSPPGAGTEAFF,TGTGCCAGCAGTCCACCAGGGGCAGGGACTGAAGCTTTCTTT
TRBV5-1,-,15,-,TRBJ1-1,CASSHRDQTITEAFF,TGCGCCAGCAGCCACCGGGACCAAACAATCACTGAAGCTTTCTTT
TRBV6-1,-,15,-,TRBJ2-2,CASIWQDWNTGELFF,TGTGCCAGCATCTGGCAGGATTGGAACACCGGGGAGCTGTTTTTT
TRBV4-1,-,16,-,TRBJ2-2,CASSQDVGGRGGELFF,TGCGCCAGCAGCCAAGATGTCGGGGGCAGGGGCGGGGAGCTGTTTTTT
TRBV5-1,-,13,few,TRBJ1-1,CASSLAENTEAFF,TGCGCCAGCAGCTTGGCCGAGAACACTGAAGCTTTCTTT
TRBV30,-,11,-,TRBJ1-2,CVDQEIYGYTF,TGTGTGGACCAGGAGATCTATGGCTACACCTTC
TRBV18,TRBD1,13,once,TRBJ1-2,CASSPGTGYGYTF,TGTGCCAGCTCACCAGGGACAGGCTATGGCTACACCTTC
TRBV7-9,TRBD2,16,-,TRBJ2-1,CASSFLGEGSYNEQFF,TGTGCCAGCAGCTTTTTGGGGGAGGGAAGCTACAATGAGCAGTTCTTC
TRBV7-2,-,14,-,TRBJ2-5,CASSTRGVKETQYF,TGTGCCAGCAGCACCCGTGGGGTAAAAGAGACCCAGTACTTC
TRBV5-1,TRBD1,19,-,TRBJ2-6,CASSRTGGGPWAGANVLTF,TGCGCCAGCAGCCGAACAGGGGGCGGCCCCTGGGCGGGGGCCAACGTCCTGACTTTC
TRBV27,TRBD2,19,-,TRBJ2-3,CASTLTSGRPPATTDTQYF,TGTGCCAGCACCCTGACTAGCGGGAGGCCTCCAGCCACCACAGATACGCAGTATTTT
TRBV25-1,-,13,once,TRBJ2-3,CASSERGTDTQYF,TGTGCCAGCAGTGAACGAGGGACAGATACGCAGTATTTT
TRBV7-9,-,13,once,TRBJ1-3,CASSSTSGNTIYF,TGTGCCAGCAGCTCGACTTCTGGAAACACCATATATTTT
TRBV5-1,-,16,-,TRBJ1-4,CASSLVSGSPNEKLFF,TGCGCCAGCAGCTTGGTCAGTGGGTCCCCTAATGAAAAACTGTTTTTT
TRBV10-3,TRBD1,15,-,TRBJ1-1,CAAHRGGFITTEAFF,TGTGCCGCGCACAGGGGAGGGTTTATAACCACTGAAGCTTTCTTT
TRBV7-2,-,15,once,TRBJ1-1,CASTREQTQNTEAFF,TGTGCCAGCACCCGTGAGCAGACGCAGAACACTGAAGCTTTCTTT
TRBV5-6,TRBD1,17,-,TRBJ2-3,CASSSYGTGPSTDTQYF,TGTGCCAGCAGCTCTTACGGGACAGGGCCTAGCACAGATACGCAGTATTTT
TRBV5-1,TRBD1,16,once,TRBJ2-5,CASSRTTGGSGETQYF,TGCGCCAGCAGCCGCACGACAGGGGGCTCGGGAGAGACCCAGTACTTC
TRBV29-1,-,12,-,TRBJ1-1,CSVDPGWAEAFF,TGCAGCGTGGACCCAGGGTGGGCTGAAGCTTTCTTT
TRBV18,-,14,-,TRBJ1-1,CASSTGLRNTEAFF,TGTGCCAGCTCGACAGGTTTGCGAAACACTGAAGCTTTCTTT
TRBV9,-,15,-,TRBJ2-3,CASSTGGDITDTQYF,TGTGCCAGCAGCACAGGGGGGGATATTACAGATACGCAGTATTTT
TRBV5-1,-,16,-,TRBJ2-4,CASSLAMGIAKNIQYF,TGCGCCAGCAGCTTGGCCATGGGGATAGCCAAAAACATTCAGTACTTC
TRBV30,-,14,once,TRBJ2-5,CAWSPKGRRETQYF,TGTGCCTGGAGCCCCAAGGGGCGACGAGAGACCCAGTACTTC
TRBV5-4,TRBD2,16,-,TRBJ2-1,CASSGPGLGSLDEQFF,TGTGCCAGCAGCGGTCCGGGACTAGGGAGTCTCGATGAGCAGTTCTTC
TRBV7-7,-,15,-,TRBJ2-3,CASSNSGSSTDTQYF,TGTGCTAGCAGCAATAGCGGATCTAGCACAGATACGCAGTATTTT
TRBV11-2,TRBD1,15,-,TRBJ2-7,CASSFAPGGNYEQYF,TGTGCCAGCAGCTTCGCGCCAGGGGGCAACTACGAGCAGTACTTC
TRBV10-2,TRBD1,14,-,TRBJ2-2,CASRGQGATGELFF,TGCGCCAGCAGGGGACAGGGGGCGACCGGGGAGCTGTTTTTT
TRBV5-1,TRBD1,14,-,TRBJ1-6,CASKQGAQNSPLHF,TGCGCCAGCAAACAGGGGGCGCAAAATTCACCCCTCCACTTT
TRBV25-1,-,17,once,TRBJ2-5,CASSERTGLASQETQYF,TGTGCCAGCAGTGAAAGGACTGGGCTAGCCAGCCAAGAGACCCAGTACTTC
TRBV5-1,TRBD1,18,-,TRBJ1-3,CASSLNPPRQGSGNTIYF,TGCGCCAGCAGCTTGAACCCGCCTCGACAGGGCTCTGGAAACACCATATATTTT